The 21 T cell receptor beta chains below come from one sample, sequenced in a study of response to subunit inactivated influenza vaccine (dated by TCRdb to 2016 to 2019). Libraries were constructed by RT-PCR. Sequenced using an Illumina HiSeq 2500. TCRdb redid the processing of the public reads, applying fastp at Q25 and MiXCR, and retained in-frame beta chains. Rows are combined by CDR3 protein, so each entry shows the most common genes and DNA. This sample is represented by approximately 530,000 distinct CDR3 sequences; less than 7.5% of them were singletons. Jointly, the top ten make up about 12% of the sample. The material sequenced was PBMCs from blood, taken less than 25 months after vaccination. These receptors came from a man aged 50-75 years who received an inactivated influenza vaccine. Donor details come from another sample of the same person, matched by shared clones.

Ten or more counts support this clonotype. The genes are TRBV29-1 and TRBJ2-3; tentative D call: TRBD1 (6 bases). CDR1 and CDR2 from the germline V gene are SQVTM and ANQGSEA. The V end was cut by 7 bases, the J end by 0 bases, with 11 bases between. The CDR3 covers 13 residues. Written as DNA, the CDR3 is TGCAGCGACAGGGATCGGAGCACAGATACGCAGTATTTT. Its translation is CSDRDRSTDTQYF.

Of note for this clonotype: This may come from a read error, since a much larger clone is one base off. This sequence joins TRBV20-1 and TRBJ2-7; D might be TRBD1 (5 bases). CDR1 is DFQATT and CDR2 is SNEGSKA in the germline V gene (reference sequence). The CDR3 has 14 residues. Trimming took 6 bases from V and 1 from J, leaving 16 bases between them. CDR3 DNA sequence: TGCAGTGCATCGCAGGACATGAATTCCTACGAGCAGTACTTC. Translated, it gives CSASQDMNSYEQYF.

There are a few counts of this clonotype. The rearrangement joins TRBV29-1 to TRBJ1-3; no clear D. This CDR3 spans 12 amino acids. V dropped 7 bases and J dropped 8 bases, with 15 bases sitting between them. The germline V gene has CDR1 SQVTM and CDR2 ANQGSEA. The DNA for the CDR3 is TGCAGCGCGTCTCGTTCAGCGGACACCATATATTTT. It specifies CSASRSADTIYF.

The CDR3 DNA follows: TGCAGTGCCGACGGAGTTGGCCCCCCGGGGAAGCAGTTCTTC. Its protein product is CSADGVGPPGKQFF. The chain combines TRBV20-1 with TRBJ2-1, with a tentative D call TRBD2 (5 bases). This CDR3 contains 14 residues. Germline values: CDR1 DFQATT, CDR2 SNEGSKA (reference sequence). The ends were cut back, 6 bases at V and 11 bases at J, with 23 bases in the middle.

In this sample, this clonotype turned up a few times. The CDR3: CSAVPGSTDTQYF. CDR3 coding DNA: TGCAGTGCTGTCCCGGGGAGCACAGATACGCAGTATTTT. The chain has TRBV20-1 and TRBJ2-3; perhaps TRBD2 as D (5 bases). CDR1 and CDR2 from the germline V gene are DFQATT and SNEGSKA (reference sequence). The CDR3 extends over 13 amino acids. Trimming took off 5 bases at V and 0 bases at J, with 9 bases between the two ends.

The CDR3 region has the DNA TGTGCCAGCAGCTTGTCGATGGGGGGCGGCTACACCTTC. It is translated as CASSLSMGGGYTF. This chain uses TRBV5-6 with TRBJ1-2; perhaps TRBD1 as D (6 bases). Per the germline V gene, CDR1 is SGHDT and CDR2 is YYEEEE. The CDR3 has 13 amino acids. With 1 base removed from V and 8 bases from J, the gap between germline ends came to 12 bases.

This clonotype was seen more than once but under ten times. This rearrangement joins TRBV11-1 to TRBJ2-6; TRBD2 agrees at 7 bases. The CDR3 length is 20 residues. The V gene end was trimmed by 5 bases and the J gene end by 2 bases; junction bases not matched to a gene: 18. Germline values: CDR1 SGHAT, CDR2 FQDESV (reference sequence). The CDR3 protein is CASSHPERDATGAGANVLTF. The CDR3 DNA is TGTGCCAGCAGCCACCCCGAGCGGGACGCAACGGGTGCTGGGGCCAACGTCCTGACTTTC.

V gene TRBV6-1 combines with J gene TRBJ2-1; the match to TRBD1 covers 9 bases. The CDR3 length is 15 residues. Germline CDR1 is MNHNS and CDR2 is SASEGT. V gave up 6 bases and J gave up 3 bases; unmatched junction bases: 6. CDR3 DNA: TGTGCCAGCAGAACGGGACAGGGTTACTACAATGAGCAGTTCTTC. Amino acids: CASRTGQGYYNEQFF.

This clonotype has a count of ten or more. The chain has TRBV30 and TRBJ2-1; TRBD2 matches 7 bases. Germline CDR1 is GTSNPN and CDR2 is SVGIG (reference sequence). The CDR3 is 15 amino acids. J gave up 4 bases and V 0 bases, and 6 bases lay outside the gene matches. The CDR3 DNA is TGTGCCTGGAGTGTTGGCAGCGGGGTTTACAATGAGCAGTTCTTC. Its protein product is CAWSVGSGVYNEQFF.

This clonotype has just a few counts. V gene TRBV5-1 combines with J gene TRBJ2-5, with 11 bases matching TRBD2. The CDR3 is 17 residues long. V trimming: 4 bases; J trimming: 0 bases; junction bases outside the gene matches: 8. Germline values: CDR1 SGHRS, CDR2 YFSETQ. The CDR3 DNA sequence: TGCGCCAGCAGCCGTACTAGCGGGAGAGAGTACCAAGAGACCCAGTACTTC. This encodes CASSRTSGREYQETQYF.

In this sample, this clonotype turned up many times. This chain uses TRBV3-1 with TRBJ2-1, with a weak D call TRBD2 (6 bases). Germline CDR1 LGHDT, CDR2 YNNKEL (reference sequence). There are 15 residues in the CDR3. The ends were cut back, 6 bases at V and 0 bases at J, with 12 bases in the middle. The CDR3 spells CASRLAGLSYNEQFF. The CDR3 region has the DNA TGTGCCAGCAGACTAGCCGGACTCTCCTACAATGAGCAGTTCTTC.

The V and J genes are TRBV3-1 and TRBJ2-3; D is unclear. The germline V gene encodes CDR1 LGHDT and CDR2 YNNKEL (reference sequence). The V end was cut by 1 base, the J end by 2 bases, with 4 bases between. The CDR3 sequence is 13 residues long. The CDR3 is CASSQGITDTQYF. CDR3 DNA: TGTGCCAGCAGCCAAGGGATCACAGATACGCAGTATTTT.

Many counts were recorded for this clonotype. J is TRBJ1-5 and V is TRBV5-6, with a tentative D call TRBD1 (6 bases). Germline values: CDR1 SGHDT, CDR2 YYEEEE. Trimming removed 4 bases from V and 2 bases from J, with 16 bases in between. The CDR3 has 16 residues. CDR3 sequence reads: CASSLSGGGGNQPQHF. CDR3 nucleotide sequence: TGTGCCAGCAGCCTATCCGGCGGGGGCGGCAATCAGCCCCAGCATTTT.

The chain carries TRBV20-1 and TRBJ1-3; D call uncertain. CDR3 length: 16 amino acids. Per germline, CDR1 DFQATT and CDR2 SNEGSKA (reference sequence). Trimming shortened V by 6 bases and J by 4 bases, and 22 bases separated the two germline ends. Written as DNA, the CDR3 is TGCAGTGCAAAACCGAGGTCCCGAGCTATGGGAAACACCATATATTTT. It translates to CSAKPRSRAMGNTIYF.

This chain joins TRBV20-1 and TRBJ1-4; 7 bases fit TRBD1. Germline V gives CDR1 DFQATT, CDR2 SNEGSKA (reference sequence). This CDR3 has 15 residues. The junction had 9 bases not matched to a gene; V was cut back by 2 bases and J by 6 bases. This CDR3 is CSARPQTGPYEKLFF. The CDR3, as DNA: TGCAGTGCTAGACCACAGACAGGGCCCTATGAAAAACTGTTTTTT.

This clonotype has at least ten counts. This CDR3 reads CSASDSQEVTDTQYF. The CDR3 nucleotides read TGCAGTGCTTCTGACAGCCAGGAGGTGACAGATACGCAGTATTTT. The chain links TRBV20-1 to TRBJ2-3; either TRBD1 or TRBD2 may fit D (5 bases each). CDR3 size: 15 residues. The V end was cut by 5 bases, the J end by 3 bases, with 18 bases between. From germline, CDR1 is DFQATT and CDR2 SNEGSKA (reference sequence).

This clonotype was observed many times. In nucleotides, the CDR3 is TGTGCCAGCAGCTTGGGGGATAGCACAGATACGCAGTATTTT. This sequence encodes CASSLGDSTDTQYF. V gene TRBV5-8 combines with J gene TRBJ2-3; no definite D call. The ends were cut back, 0 bases at V and 0 bases at J, with 5 bases in the middle. The germline CDR1 and CDR2 sequences are SGHTS and YDEGEE. The CDR3 contains 14 residues. Combining the CDR3 with reference TRBV5-8 and TRBJ2-3 gives the whole variable domain EAGVTQSPTHLIKTRGQQATLRCSPISGHTSVYWYQQALGLGLQFLLWYDEGEERNRGNFPPRFSGRQFPNYSSELNVNALELEDSALYLCASSLGDSTDTQYFGPGTRLTVL.

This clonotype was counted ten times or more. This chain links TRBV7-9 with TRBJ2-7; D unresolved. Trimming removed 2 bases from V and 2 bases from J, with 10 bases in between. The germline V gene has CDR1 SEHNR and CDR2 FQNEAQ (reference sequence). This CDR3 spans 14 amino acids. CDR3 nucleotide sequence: TGTGCCAGCAGCTTACGGCCACCACCCTACGAGCAGTACTTC. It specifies CASSLRPPPYEQYF.

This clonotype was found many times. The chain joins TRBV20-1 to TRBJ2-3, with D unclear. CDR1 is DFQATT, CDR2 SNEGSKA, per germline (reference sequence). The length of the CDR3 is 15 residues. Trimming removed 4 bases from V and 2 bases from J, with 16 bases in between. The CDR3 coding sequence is TGCAGTGCTATTAGCCTAAACCCTAACACAGATACGCAGTATTTT. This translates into CSAISLNPNTDTQYF.

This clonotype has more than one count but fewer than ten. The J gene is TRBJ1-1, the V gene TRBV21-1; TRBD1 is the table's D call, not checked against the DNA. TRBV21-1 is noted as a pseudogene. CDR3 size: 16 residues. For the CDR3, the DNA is TGTGCCAGCAGCAAAATCTCCCCCAGGTTAAACACTGAAGCTTTCTTT. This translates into CASSKISPRLNTEAFF.

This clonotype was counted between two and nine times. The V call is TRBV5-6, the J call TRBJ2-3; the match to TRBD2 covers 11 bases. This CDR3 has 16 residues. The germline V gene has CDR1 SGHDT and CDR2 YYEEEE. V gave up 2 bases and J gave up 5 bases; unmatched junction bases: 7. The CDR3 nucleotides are TGTGCCAGCAGCTTCATGGCTAGCGGGAGGTTAGATACGCAGTATTTT. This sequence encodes CASSFMASGRLDTQYF.